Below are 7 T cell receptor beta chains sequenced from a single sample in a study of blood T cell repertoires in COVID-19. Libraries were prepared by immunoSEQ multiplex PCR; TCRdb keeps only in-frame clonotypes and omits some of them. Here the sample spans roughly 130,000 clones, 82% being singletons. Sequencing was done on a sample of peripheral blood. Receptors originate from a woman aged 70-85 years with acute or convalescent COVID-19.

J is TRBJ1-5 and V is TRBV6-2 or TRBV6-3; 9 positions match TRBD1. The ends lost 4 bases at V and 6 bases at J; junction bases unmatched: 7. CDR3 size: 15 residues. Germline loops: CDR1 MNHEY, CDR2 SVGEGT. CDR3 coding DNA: TGTGCCAGCAGTTCCGGGACAGGGCCCGCTCAGCCCCAGCATTTT. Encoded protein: CASSSGTGPAQPQHF.

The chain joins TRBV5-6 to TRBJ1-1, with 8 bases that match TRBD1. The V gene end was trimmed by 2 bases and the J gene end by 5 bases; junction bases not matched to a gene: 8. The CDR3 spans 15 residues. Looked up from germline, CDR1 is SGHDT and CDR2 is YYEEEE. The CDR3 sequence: CASSFTGTGGTEAFF. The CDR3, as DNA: TGTGCCAGCAGCTTTACCGGGACAGGTGGTACTGAAGCTTTCTTT.

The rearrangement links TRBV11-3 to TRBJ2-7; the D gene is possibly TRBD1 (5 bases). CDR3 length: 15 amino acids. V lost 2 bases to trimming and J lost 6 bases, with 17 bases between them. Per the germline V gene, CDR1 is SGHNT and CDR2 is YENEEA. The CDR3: CASSLMPGANGEQYF. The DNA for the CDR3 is TGTGCCAGCAGCTTAATGCCTGGGGCTAATGGCGAGCAGTACTTC.

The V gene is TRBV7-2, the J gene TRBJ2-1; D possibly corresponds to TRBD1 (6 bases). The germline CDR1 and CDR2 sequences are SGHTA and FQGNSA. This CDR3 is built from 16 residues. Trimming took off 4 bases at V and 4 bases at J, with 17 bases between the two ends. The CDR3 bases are TGTGCCAGCAGCTATAGAGTGGGGGCCCAATACAATGAGCAGTTCTTC. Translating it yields CASSYRVGAQYNEQFF.

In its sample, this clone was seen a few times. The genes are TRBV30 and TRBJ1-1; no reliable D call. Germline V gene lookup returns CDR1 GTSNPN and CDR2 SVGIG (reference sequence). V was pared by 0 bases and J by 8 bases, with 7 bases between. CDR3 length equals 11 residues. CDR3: CAWSVLAEAFF. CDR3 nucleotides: TGTGCCTGGAGTGTGTTGGCAGAAGCTTTCTTT. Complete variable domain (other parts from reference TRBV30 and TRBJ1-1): SQTIHQWPATLVQPVGSPLSLECTVEGTSNPNLYWYRQAAGRGLQLLFYSVGIGQISSEVPQNLSASRPQDRQFILSSKKLLLSDSGFYLCAWSVLAEAFFGQGTRLTVV.

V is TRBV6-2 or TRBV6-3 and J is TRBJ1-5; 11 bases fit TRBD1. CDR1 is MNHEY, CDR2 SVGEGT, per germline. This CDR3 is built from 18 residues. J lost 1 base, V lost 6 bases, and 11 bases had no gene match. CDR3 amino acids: CASSAGWTGGASNQPQHF. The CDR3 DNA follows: TGTGCCAGCAGCGCCGGGTGGACAGGGGGCGCGAGCAATCAGCCCCAGCATTTT.

Here the CDR3 DNA reads TGTGCCAGCAGCTCCTACGGGCAGGGGATAAATTCACCCCTCCACTTT. Its translation is CASSSYGQGINSPLHF. The V call is TRBV7-6, the J call TRBJ1-6, with D tentatively TRBD1 (6 bases). This CDR3 comprises 16 residues. Germline loops: CDR1 SGHVS, CDR2 FNYEAQ. Deletions cut 4 bases from V and 7 bases from J, with 17 bases between.